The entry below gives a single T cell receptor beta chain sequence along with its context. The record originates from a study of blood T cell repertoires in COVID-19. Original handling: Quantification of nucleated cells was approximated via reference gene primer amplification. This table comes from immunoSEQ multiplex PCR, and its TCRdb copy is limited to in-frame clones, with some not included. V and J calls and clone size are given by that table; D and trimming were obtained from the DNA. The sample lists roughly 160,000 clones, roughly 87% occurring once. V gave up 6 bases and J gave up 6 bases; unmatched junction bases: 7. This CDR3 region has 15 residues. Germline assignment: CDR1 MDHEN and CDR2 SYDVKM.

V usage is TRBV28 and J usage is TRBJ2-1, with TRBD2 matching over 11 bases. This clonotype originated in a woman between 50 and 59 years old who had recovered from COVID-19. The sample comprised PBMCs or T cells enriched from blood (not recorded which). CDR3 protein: CASSELAGASNEQFF. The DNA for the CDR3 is TGTGCCAGCAGCGAACTAGCGGGAGCAAGCAATGAGCAGTTCTTC.